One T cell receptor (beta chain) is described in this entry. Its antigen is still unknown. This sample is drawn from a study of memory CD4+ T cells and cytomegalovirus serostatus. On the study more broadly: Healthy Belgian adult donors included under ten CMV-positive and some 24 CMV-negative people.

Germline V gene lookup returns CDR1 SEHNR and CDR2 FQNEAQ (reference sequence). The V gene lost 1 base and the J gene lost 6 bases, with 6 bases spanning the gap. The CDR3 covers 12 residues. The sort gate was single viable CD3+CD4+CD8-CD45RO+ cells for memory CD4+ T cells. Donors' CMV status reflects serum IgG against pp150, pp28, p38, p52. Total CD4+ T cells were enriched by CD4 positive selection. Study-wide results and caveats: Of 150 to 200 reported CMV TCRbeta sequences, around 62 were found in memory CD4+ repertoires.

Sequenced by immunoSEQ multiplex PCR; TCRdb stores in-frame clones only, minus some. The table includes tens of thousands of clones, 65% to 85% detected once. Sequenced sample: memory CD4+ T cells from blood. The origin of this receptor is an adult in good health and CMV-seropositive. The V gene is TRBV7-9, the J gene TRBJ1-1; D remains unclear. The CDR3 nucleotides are TGTGCCAGCAGCTTAGGGGAGTCTGAAGCTTTCTTT. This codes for CASSLGESEAFF.